This entry features one T cell receptor beta chain sequence. Its target is unknown. PCR was performed using 60 Vbeta and 13 Jbeta primers. Measured with immunoSEQ multiplex PCR; TCRdb has only the in-frame clones, and not every one. Found here are about 260,000 clones, almost 85% of them singletons; the top ten hold 2% to 2.5%. The data derive from a study of cytomegalovirus exposure and HLA in healthy donors. Study in general: Around 200 million T cells yielded roughly 100 million unique TCR beta sequences, as an earlier analysis found.

The study's findings and limits: Across HLA loci, a later analysis found differing TCR association rates, with DRB1 most and HLA-C fewest. Analysis was carried out at a later point, and it linked a missense DCLRE1C variant to TCR beta V- and J-gene trimming.

The clonotype was recovered from a woman between 35 and 50 years old in good health and CMV-seropositive. Sequenced material: PBMCs.

The CDR3 is CSVGTGTTYEQYF. CDR3 DNA: TGCAGCGTGGGGACAGGAACAACCTACGAGCAGTACTTC. V usage is TRBV29-1 and J usage is TRBJ2-7, with TRBD1 identical over 8 bases. J lost 2 bases, V lost 6 bases, and 6 bases had no gene match. Germline V gene sequence: CDR1 SQVTM, CDR2 ANQGSEA. This CDR3 is built from 13 residues.